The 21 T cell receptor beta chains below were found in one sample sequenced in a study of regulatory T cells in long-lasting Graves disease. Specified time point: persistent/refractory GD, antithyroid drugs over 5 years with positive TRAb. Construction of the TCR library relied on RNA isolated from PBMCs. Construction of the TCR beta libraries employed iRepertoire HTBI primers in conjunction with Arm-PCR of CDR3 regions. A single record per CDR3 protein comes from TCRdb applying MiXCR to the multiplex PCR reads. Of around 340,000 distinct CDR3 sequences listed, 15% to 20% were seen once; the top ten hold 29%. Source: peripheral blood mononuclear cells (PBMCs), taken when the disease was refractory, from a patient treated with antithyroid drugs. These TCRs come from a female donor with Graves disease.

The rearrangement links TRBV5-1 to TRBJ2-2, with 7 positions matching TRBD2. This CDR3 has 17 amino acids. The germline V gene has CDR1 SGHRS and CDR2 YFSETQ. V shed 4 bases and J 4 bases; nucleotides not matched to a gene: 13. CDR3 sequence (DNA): TGCGCCAGCAGCGGGGGTGGTAGCGGGCCATCCACCGGGGAGCTGTTTTTT. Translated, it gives CASSGGGSGPSTGELFF.

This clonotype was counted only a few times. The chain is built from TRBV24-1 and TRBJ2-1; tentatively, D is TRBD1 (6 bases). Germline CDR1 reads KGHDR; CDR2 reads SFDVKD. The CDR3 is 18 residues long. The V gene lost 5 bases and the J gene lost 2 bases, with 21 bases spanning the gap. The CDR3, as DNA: TGTGCCACCAGTGCCCCCGCAGGGCGGCAGGGGCCCTACAATGAGCAGTTCTTC. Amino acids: CATSAPAGRQGPYNEQFF.

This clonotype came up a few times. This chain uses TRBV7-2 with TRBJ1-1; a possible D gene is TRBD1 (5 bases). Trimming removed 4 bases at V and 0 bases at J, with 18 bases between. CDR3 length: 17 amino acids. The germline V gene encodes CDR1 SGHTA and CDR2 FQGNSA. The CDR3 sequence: CASSSRDRGRMNTEAFF. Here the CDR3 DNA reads TGTGCCAGCAGCTCCCGGGATAGGGGCAGGATGAACACTGAAGCTTTCTTT.

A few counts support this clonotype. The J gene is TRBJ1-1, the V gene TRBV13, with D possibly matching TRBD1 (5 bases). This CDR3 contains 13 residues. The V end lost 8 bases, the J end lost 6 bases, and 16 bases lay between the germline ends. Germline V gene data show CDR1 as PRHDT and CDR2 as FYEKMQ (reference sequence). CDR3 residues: CASGHGGIAEAFF. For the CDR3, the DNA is TGTGCCAGCGGCCACGGGGGGATCGCTGAAGCTTTCTTT.

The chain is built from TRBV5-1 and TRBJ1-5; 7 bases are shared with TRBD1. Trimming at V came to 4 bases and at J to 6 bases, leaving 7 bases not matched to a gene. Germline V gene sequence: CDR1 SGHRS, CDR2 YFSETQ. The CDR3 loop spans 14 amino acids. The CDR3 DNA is TGCGCCAGCAGCACCGGGACAGCGGGTCAGCCCCAGCATTTT. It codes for CASSTGTAGQPQHF.

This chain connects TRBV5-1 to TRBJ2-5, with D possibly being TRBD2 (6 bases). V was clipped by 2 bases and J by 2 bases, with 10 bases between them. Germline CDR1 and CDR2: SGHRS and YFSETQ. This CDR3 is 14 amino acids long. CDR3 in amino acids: CASSFGGFQETQYF. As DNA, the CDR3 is TGCGCCAGCAGCTTTGGGGGGTTTCAAGAGACCCAGTACTTC.

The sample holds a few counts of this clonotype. The CDR3 protein is CASSLAGDTSYEQYF. The DNA of the CDR3 is TGTGCCAGCAGCTTAGCGGGGGACACCTCCTACGAGCAGTACTTC. The gene calls are TRBV7-2 and TRBJ2-7; D is perhaps TRBD1 (6 bases). This CDR3 has 15 amino acids. Trimming cost V 0 bases and J 0 bases, with 9 bases left between them. Germline CDR1 and CDR2: SGHTA and FQGNSA.

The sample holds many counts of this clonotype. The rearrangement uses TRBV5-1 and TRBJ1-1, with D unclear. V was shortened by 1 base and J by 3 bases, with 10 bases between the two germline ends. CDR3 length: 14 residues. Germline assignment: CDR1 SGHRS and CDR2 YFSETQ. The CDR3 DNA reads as TGCGCCAGCAGCTTGACGGGAGGAGACACTGAAGCTTTCTTT. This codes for CASSLTGGDTEAFF.

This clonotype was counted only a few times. CDR3 protein: CASSLGNQGNHEKLFF. The CDR3 nucleotides read TGCGCCAGCAGCTTGGGAAACCAGGGGAATCATGAAAAACTGTTTTTT. The V and J genes are TRBV5-1 and TRBJ1-4, with D tentatively TRBD1 (6 bases). This CDR3 contains 16 residues. Between the trimmed V and J ends, which lost 0 bases and 6 bases, there was a span of 15 bases. The germline V gene has CDR1 SGHRS and CDR2 YFSETQ.

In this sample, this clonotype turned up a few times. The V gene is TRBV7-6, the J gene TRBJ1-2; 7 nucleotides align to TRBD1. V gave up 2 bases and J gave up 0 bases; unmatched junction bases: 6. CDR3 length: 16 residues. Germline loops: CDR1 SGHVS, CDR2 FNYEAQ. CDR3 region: CASSLQGTASNYGYTF. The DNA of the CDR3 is TGTGCCAGCAGCTTACAAGGGACAGCTTCTAACTATGGCTACACCTTC.

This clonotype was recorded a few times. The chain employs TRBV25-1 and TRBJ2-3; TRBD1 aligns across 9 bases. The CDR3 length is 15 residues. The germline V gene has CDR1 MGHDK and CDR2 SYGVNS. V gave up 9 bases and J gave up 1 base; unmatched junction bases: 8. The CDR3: CASQVGDRGTDTQYF. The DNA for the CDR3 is TGTGCCAGTCAAGTGGGGGACAGGGGCACAGATACGCAGTATTTT.

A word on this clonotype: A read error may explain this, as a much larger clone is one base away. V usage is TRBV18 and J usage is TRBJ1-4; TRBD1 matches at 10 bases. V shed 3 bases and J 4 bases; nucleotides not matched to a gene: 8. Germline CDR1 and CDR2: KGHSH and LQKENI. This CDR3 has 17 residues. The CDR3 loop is CASSPSRDRGGNEKLFF. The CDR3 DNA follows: TGTGCCAGCTCACCGTCCCGGGACAGGGGAGGTAATGAAAAACTGTTTTTT.

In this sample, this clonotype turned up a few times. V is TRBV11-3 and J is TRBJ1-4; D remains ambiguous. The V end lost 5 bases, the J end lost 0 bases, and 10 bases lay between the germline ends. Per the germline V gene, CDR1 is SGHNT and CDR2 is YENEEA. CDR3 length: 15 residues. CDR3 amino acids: CASSPRIATNEKLFF. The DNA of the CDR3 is TGTGCCAGCAGCCCACGGATTGCAACTAATGAAAAACTGTTTTTT.

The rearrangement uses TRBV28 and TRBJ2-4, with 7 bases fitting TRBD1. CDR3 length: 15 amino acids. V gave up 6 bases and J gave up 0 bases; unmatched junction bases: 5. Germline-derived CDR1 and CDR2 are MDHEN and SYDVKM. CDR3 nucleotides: TGTGCCAGCAGGCCGACAGGGTTAGCCAAAAACATTCAGTACTTC. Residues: CASRPTGLAKNIQYF.

The CDR3 coding sequence is TGTGCCAGCAGTACGACAGGGCATAATGAAAAACTGTTTTTT. It yields the protein CASSTTGHNEKLFF. This rearrangement joins TRBV27 to TRBJ1-4; 7 nucleotides align to TRBD1. V lost 5 bases to trimming and J lost 4 bases; unmatched junction nucleotides: 4. Germline lookup yields CDR1 MNHEY and CDR2 SMNVEV (reference sequence). This CDR3 comprises 14 residues.

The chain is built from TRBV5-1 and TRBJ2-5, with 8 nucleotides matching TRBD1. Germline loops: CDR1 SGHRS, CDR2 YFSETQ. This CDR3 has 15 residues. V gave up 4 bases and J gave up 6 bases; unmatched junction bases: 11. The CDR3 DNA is TGCGCCAGCAGCCCCCTTGGACAGGGCATGAAGACCCAGTACTTC. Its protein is CASSPLGQGMKTQYF.

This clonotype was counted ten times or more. The CDR3 DNA is TGTGCCAGCAGTCCCCTGACTTCAGTTGGGGCCAACGTCCTGACTTTC. Its protein product is CASSPLTSVGANVLTF. The rearrangement links TRBV12-3 or TRBV12-4 to TRBJ2-6, with unresolved D. The V end was cut by 5 bases, the J end by 3 bases, with 14 bases between. This CDR3 has 16 residues.

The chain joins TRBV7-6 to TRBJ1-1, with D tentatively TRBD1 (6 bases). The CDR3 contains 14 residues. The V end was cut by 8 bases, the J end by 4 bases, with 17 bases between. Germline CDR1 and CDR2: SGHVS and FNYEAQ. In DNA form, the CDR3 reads TGTGCCAGCTTCTTAGCTCAGGGGAGCACTGAAGCTTTCTTT. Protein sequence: CASFLAQGSTEAFF.

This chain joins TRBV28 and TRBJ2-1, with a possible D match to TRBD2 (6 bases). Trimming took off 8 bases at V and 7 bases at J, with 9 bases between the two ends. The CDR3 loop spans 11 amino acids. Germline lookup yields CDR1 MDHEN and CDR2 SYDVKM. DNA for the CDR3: TGTGCCAGCGGAGGGATTAATGAGCAGTTCTTC. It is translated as CASGGINEQFF.

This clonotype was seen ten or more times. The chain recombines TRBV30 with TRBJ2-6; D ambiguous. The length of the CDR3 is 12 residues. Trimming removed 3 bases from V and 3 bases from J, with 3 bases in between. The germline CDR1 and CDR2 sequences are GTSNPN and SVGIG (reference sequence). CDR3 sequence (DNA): TGTGCCTGGAGGCTTGGGGCCAACGTCCTGACTTTC. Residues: CAWRLGANVLTF.

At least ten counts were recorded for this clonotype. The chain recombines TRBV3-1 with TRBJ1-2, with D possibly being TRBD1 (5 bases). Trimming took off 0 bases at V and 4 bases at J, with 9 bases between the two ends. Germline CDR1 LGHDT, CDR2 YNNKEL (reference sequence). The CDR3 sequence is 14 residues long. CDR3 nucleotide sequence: TGTGCCAGCAGCCAAGATCTGGGACCCTATGGCTACACCTTC. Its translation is CASSQDLGPYGYTF.